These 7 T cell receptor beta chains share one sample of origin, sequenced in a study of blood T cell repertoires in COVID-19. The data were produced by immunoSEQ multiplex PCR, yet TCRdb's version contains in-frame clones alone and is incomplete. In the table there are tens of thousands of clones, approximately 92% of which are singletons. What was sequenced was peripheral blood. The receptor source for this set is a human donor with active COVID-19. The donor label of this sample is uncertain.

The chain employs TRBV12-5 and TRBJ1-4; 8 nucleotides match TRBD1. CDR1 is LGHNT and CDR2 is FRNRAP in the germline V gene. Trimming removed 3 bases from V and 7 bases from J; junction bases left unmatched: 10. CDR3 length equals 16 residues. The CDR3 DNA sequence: TGTGCTAGTGGTTTCGATCGGACAGGGAACAGTGAAAAACTGTTTTTT. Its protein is CASGFDRTGNSEKLFF.

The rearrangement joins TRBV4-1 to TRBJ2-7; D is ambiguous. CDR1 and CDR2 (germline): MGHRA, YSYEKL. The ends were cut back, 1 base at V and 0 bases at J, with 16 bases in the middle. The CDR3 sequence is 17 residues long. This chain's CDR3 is CASSQGYRPRSSYEQYF. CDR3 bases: TGCGCCAGCAGCCAAGGTTACCGGCCTAGGAGCTCCTACGAGCAGTACTTC.

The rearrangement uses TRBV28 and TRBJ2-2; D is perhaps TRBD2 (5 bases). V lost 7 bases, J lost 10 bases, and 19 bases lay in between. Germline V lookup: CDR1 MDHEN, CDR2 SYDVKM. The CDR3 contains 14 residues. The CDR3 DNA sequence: TGTGCCAGCACCTTCCCCGGCCGGGATGTGGAGCTGTTTTTT. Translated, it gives CASTFPGRDVELFF.

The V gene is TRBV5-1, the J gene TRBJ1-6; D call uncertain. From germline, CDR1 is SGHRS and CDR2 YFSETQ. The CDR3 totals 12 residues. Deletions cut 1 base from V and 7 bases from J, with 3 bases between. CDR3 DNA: TGCGCCAGCAGCTTGCAGAATTCACCCCTCCACTTT. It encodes CASSLQNSPLHF.

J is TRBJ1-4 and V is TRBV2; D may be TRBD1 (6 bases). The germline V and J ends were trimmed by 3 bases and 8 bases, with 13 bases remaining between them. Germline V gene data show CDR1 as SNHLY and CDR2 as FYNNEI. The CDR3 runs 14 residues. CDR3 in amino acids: CASSDRGPYEKLFF. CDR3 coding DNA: TGTGCCAGCAGTGACAGGGGCCCCTACGAAAAACTGTTTTTT.

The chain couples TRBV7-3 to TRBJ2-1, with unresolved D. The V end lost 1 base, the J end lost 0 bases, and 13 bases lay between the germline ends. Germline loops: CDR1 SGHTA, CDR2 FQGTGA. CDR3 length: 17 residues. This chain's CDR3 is CASSLNPLRSSYNEQFF. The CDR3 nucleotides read TGTGCCAGCAGCTTAAATCCGTTACGGAGCTCCTACAATGAGCAGTTCTTC.

The CDR3 region has the DNA TGCAGCGTTGAAAAAGGGCCAGGACTAGACCCCTACGAGCAGTACTTC. Its translation is CSVEKGPGLDPYEQYF. The genes are TRBV29-1 and TRBJ2-7; 7 bases line up with TRBD2. This CDR3 comprises 16 residues. Germline V gene sequence: CDR1 SQVTM, CDR2 ANQGSEA. With V trimmed by 2 bases and J by 2 bases, 12 bases remained unmatched.